This T cell receptor beta chain was identified in a study of identical twins listed by TCRdb under 2016. Broadly, across the study: TCR alpha and beta repertoires from monozygotic twins, unrelated adults of various ages and cord blood were deep-sequenced to test whether fetal clonotypes persist. To rule out contamination, the twin experiments were replicated at different times with different library preparation protocols.

Library creation used 5' RACE. The data were produced on an Illumina HiSeq 2000. A universal primer binding site was added through template switching, and the final cDNA carried a unique molecular identifier so that TCR cDNA molecules could be counted accurately. Specific primers in the conserved constant-segment region were used to synthesize first-strand cDNA for the TCR alpha and beta chains. To control for contamination, each cDNA library was double barcoded with a SMART-Mk sample barcode plus Illumina barcodes. TruSeq adapter sequences along with Illumina sample barcodes were introduced in two successive PCR steps. Sequencing of the TCR alpha and beta cDNA libraries was done on the Illumina HiSeq platform using custom primers. Per the source publication's procedure: Raw reads were processed with MiGEC to extract unique molecular identifiers, and MiXCR was used to determine CDR3 positions. For each individual, recombination models were inferred using an EM algorithm with the repgenHMM and IGoR tools. The tcR package in R was used for shared clonotype analysis, with sharing normalized by the product of cloneset sizes. Out-of-frame nonproductive sequences were analyzed to study raw recombination free of thymic and clonal selection effects. The raw public reads went through TCRdb reprocessing: fastp at Q25, MiXCR clone calling, in-frame beta chains kept. Rows merge per CDR3 protein into single entries with the most common DNA and genes. Here the V and J calls rest on TCRdb's processing, not on the authors' analysis. This sample has 400,000 to 550,000 distinct CDR3 sequences in its table, and 20% to 25% of those were observed once. The top ten clones comprise 0.91% of the sample.

The CDR3 has 11 amino acids, counting the end cysteine and phenylalanine. The retained sequence is limited to the CDR3, 33 bases, with the frame set at the first base. V gives up 5 bases and J gives up 9 bases, and the segment between their germline ends measures 10 bases. The germline V gene yields MNHEY for CDR1 and SVGAGI for CDR2. Results the study describes overall, beyond this receptor: Because the same donors could not be followed over many years, conclusions were based on cross-sectional statistical analysis. Zero-insertion analyses could be partly confounded by invariant T cells such as MAIT and iNKT, although diverse VJ usage argued against such confounding for most clonotypes. Compared with coincidental sharing between unrelated individuals, out-of-frame TCR alpha sequences shared between twins had an excess of sequences with low generation probability. Abundant cord blood beta clonotypes had fewer insertions, young adult naive repertoires showed a similar but weaker trend, and memory repertoires showed no such trend. Out-of-frame TCR alpha sharing in monozygotic twins was systematically underestimated by recombination models, whereas sharing between unrelated individuals was in agreement with the recombination models. The excess sharing between twins in beta out-of-frame sequences was weaker because fewer shared sequences reduced the signal-to-noise ratio.

With respect to this clonotype: This receptor's antigen is unknown. It has no much larger one-base neighbor in the sample; base qualities were not kept.

Only healthy Caucasian donors were included. Three pairs of female monozygotic twins, all aged roughly 18 to 29 years, made up the twin cohort. CD4+ and CD8+ T cell populations were isolated with positive isolation kits from Invitrogen. Separately, the same data were catalogued under a study of T cells expressing NK-cell markers. The second study also describes: TCR beta-chain repertoires were profiled in sorted CD3+CD56+NKG2C+, CD3+CD56+NKG2C- and CD3+CD56-NKG2C+ T-cell subsets from fewer than 10 donors. Among the eight sequenced donors, only one was HCMV-seronegative, while the other seven were HCMV-seropositive. In several experiments an anti-gammadeltaTCR antibody was added to restrict sorting to alphabetaTCR-expressing T cells. For more than 5 donors, the dominant CD3+CD56+NKG2C+ clonotypes were among the top 10 CD8+ clonotypes and accounted for roughly 1.0-8% of CD8+ T cells. Those dominant clonotypes were again the most abundant among CD3+CD56-NKG2C+ cells in a handful of donors, at about 28.3-60.1%. It remained unclear whether the expanded NKG2C-expressing T cell clones were specific for HCMV antigens. Randomly selected healthy volunteers, three men and five women, were used as the eight sequenced donors. A commercial ELISA kit detecting HCMV-specific IgG in serum was used to determine HCMV serostatus. MIGEC handled demultiplexing of the reads and grouping by UMI, while MiTCR was used to assemble and quantify clonotypes. To remove erroneous sequences, TCR cDNA sequences were retained only when supported by two or more reads. The tcR package was used for downstream repertoire analysis, and clonotypes were matched across fractions by CDR3 nucleotide sequence plus V segment. VDJmatch was used to annotate antigen specificity against VDJdb, with one amino acid substitution allowed in CDR3.

The chain employs TRBV6-5 and TRBJ2-5; the D gene cannot be named for sure. The sequenced material came from CD4+ T cells sorted from blood. This receptor was obtained from a woman aged 18-35 years in good health. The DNA sequence follows: TGTGCCAGCAGTCGTCCCCCGGCCCAGTACTTC. This codes for CASSRPPAQYF.